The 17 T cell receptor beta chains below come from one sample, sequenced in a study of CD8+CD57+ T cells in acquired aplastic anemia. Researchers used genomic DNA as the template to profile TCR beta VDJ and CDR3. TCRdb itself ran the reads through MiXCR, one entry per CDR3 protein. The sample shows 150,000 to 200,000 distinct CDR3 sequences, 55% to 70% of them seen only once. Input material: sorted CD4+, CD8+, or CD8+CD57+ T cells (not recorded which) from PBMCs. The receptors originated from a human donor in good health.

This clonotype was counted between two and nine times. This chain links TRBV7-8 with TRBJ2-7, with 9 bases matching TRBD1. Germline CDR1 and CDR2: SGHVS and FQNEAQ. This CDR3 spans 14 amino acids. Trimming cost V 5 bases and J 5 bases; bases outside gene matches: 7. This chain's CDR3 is CASSNPGQGNEQYF. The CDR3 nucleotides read TGTGCCAGCAGCAACCCGGGACAGGGAAACGAGCAGTACTTC.

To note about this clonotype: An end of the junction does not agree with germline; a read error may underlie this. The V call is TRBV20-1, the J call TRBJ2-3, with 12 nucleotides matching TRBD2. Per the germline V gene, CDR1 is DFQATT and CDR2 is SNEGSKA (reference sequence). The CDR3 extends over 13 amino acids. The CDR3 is CRALAGGTDTQYF. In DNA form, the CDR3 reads TGCAGAGCACTAGCGGGGGGCACAGATACTCAGTATTTT.

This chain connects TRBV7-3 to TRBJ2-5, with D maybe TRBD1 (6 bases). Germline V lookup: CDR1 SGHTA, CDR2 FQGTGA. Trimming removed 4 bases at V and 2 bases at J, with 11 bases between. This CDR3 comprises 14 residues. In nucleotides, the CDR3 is TGTGCCAGCAGCTCATTTGGACAGCAAGAGACCCAGTACTTC. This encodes CASSSFGQQETQYF.

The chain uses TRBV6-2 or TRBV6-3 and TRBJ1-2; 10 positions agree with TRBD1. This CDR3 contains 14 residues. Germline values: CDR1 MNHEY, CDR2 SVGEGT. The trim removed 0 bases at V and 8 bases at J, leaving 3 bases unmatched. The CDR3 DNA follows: TGTGCCAGCAGTTACTCCGGGACAGGGGCGGGCTACACCTTC. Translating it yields CASSYSGTGAGYTF.

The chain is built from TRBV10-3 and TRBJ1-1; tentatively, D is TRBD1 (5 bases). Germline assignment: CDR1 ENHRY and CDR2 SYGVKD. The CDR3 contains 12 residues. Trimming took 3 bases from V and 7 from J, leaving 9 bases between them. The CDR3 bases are TGTGCCATCAGTGACTTCGACAGTGAAGCTTTCTTT. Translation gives CAISDFDSEAFF.

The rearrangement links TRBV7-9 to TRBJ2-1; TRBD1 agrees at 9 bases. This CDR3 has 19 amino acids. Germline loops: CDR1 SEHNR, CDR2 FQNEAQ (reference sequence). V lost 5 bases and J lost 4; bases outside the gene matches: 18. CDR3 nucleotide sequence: TGTGCCAGCAGCCGGGGGGACAACAGGGGGCCCGGGTCGTACAATGAGCAGTTCTTC. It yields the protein CASSRGDNRGPGSYNEQFF.

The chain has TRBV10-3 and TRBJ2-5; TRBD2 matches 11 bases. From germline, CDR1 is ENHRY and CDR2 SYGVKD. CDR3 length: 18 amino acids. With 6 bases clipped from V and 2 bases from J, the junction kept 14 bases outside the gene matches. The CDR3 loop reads CAISLGLAGGLGQETQYF. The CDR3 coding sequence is TGTGCCATCAGCCTAGGGCTAGCGGGGGGACTAGGGCAAGAGACCCAGTACTTC.

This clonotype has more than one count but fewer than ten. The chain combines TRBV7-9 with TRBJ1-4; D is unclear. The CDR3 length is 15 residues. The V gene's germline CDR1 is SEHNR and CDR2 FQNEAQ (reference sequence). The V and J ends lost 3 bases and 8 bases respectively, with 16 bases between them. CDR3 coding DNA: TGTGCCAGCAGCTTTCGCACCGGTCCGGGAGAAAAACTGTTTTTT. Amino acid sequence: CASSFRTGPGEKLFF.

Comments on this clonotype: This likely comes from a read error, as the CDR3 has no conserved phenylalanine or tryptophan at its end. The CDR3 DNA follows: TGTGCCAGTAGTACAAGACAGGGTAGGACTGAAGCTTTCCTT. This encodes CASSTRQGRTEAFL. V usage is TRBV19 and J usage is TRBJ1-1; 7 nucleotides align to TRBD1. The CDR3 is 14 residues long. Germline V lookup: CDR1 LNHDA, CDR2 SQIVND (reference sequence). The V gene end was trimmed by 4 bases and the J gene end by 5 bases; junction bases not matched to a gene: 7.

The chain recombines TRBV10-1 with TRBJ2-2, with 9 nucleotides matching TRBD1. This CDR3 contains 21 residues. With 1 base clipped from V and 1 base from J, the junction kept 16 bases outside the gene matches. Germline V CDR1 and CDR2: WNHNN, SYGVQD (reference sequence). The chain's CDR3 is CASSEFRTGTGYIKNTGELFF. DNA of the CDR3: TGCGCCAGCAGTGAGTTCCGAACCGGGACAGGGTACATAAAGAACACCGGGGAGCTGTTTTTT.

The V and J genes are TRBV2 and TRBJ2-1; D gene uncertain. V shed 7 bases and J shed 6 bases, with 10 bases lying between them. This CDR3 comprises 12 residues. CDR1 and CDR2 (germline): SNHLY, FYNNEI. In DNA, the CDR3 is TGTGCCAGCACAGGTCCGGGCAATGAGCAGTTCTTC. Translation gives CASTGPGNEQFF.

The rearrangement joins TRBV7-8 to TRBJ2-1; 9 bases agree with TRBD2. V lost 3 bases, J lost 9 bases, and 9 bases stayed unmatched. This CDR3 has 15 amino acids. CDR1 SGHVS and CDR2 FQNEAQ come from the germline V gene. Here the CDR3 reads CASSFGSLAGGEQFF. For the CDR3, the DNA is TGTGCCAGCAGCTTCGGCTCACTAGCGGGCGGTGAGCAGTTCTTC. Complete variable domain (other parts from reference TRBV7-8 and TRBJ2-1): GAGVSQSPRYKVAKRGQDVALRCDPISGHVSLFWYQQALGQGPEFLTYFQNEAQLDKSGLPSDRFFAERPEGSVSTLKIQRTQQEDSAVYLCASSFGSLAGGEQFFGPGTRLTVL.

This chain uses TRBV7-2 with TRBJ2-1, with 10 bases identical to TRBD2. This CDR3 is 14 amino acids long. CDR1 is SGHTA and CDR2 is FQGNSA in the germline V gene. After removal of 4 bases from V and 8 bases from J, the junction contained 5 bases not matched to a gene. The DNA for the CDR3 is TGTGCCAGCAGCTCCGGGACTAGCGTCTATGAGCAGTTCTTC. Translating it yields CASSSGTSVYEQFF.

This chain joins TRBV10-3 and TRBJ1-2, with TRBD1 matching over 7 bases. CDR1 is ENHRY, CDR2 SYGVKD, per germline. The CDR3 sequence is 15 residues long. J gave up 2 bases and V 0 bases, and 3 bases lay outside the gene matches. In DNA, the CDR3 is TGTGCCATCAGTGAGTCGACAGGGCCGAACTATGGCTACACCTTC. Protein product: CAISESTGPNYGYTF.

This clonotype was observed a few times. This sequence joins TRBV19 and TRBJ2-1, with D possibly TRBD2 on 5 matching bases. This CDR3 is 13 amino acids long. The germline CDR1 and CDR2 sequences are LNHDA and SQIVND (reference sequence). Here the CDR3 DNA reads TGTGCTAAACTAGGACTCTCCTACAATGAGCAGTTCTTC. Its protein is CAKLGLSYNEQFF.

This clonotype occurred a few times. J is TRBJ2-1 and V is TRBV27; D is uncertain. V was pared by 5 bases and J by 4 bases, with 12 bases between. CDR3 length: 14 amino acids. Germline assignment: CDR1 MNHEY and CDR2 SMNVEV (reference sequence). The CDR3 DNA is TGTGCCAGCAGTACCACCTTGAGTTACAATGAGCAGTTCTTC. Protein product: CASSTTLSYNEQFF.

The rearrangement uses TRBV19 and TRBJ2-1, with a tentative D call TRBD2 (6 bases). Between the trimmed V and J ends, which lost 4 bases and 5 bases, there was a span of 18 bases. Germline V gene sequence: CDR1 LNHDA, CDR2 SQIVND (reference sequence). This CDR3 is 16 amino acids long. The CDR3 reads CASSRGTRGINNEQFF. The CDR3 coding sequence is TGTGCCAGTAGTAGGGGGACTCGCGGGATTAACAATGAGCAGTTCTTC.